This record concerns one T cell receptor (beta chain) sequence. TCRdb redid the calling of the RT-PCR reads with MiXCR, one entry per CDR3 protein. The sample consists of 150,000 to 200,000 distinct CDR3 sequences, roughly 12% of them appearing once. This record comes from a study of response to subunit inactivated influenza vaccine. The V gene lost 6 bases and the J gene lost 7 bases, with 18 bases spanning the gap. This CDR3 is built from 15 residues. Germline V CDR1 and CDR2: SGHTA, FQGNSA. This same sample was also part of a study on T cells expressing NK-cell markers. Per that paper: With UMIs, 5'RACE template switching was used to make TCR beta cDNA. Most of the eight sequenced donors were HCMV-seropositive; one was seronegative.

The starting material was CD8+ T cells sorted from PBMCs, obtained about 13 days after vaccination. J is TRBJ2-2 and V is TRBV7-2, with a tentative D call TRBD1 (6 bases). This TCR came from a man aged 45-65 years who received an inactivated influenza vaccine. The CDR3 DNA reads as TGTGCCAGCAGTAGCGCCCTCAAGGGGGTCGGGGAGCTGTTTTTT. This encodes CASSSALKGVGELFF. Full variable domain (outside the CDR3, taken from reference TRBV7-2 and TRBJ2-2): GAGVSQSPSNKVTEKGKDVELRCDPISGHTALYWYRQSLGQGLEFLIYFQGNSAPDKSGLPSDRFSAERTGGSVSTLTIQRTQQEDSAVYLCASSSALKGVGELFFGEGSRLTVL.